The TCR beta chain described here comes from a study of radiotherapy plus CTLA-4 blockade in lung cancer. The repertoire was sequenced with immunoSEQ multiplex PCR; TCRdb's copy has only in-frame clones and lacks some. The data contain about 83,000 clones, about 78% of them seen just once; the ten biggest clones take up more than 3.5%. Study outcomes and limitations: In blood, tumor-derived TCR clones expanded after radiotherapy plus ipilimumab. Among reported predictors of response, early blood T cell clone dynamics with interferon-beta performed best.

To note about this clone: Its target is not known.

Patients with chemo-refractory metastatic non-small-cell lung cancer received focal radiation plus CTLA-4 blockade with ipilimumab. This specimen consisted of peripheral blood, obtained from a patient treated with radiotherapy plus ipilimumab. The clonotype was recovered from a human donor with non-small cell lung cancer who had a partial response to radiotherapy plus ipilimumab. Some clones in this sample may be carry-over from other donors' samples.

The chain's CDR3 is CASSLGGLIYEQYF. The CDR3 region has the DNA TGTGCCAGCAGCTTAGGGGGCCTAATCTACGAGCAGTACTTC. The chain carries TRBV11-3 and TRBJ2-7; weak D call: TRBD1 (5 bases). Trimming pared 1 base from V and 3 bases from J, leaving 10 bases between. The CDR3 is made up of 14 amino acids. The germline V gene has CDR1 SGHNT and CDR2 YENEEA.